This is a list of T cell receptor beta chains from one sample in a study of beta chain features in type 1 diabetes. Method: immunoSEQ multiplex PCR; TCRdb's copy keeps in-frame clones and lacks some. The sample shows under 550,000 clones, about an eighth of them seen only once. Sequencing was done on a sample of naive CD4+ T cells from blood. These receptors were collected from a young woman in good health. CDR3s include the opening cysteine and the closing phenylalanine or tryptophan. Not every row has a clone size; where given, it reads once, few, many or a size class.

>TRBJ1-1|TRBV19|few
CASRRDRGSTEAFF
>TRBJ2-3|TRBV25-1|NA
CASSEWSPRENTQYF
>TRBJ2-7|TRBV7-9|few
CASRSGQGYEQYF
>TRBJ1-4|TRBV9|few
CASSVGGEDEKLFF
>TRBJ2-5|TRBV28|NA
CASSSGLETQYF
>TRBJ1-3|TRBV15|few
CATSGTFGNTIYF
>TRBJ2-3|TRBV10-3|NA
CAISRDRGTDTQYF
>TRBJ2-1|TRBV6-6|few
CASSYGGISSYNEQFF
>TRBJ2-1|TRBV9|few
CASSVGPGGVLGYNEQFF
>TRBJ2-2|TRBV14|few
CASSQFAGRSRTGELFF
>TRBJ1-6|TRBV6-1|few
CASNGPRANSPLHF
>TRBJ2-1|TRBV18|few
CASSPQESSYNEQFF
>TRBJ1-4|TRBV7-2|NA
CASSGGQTTNEKLFF
>TRBJ2-1|TRBV9|NA
CASSVDVRDNEQFF
>TRBJ2-7|TRBV4-2|few
CASSQDRPAGGLHEQYF
>TRBJ2-7|TRBV9|NA
CASSVGERSTYEQYF
>TRBJ1-6|TRBV6-6|once
CASTRSGSYNSPLHF
>TRBJ2-5|TRBV21-1|few
CASSLVIETQYF
>TRBJ2-3|TRBV5-1|NA
CASSNPAFYTQYF
>TRBJ1-1|TRBV28|NA
CASSLGDRENTEAFF
>TRBJ2-3|TRBV7-2|NA
CASSLVGLGTDTQYF
>TRBJ2-7|TRBV7-2|few
CASSLDSRGSYEQYF
>TRBJ1-2|TRBV15|NA
CATSREVGGYGYTF
>TRBJ2-7|TRBV29-1|NA
CSVEIVYEQYF
>TRBJ2-2|TRBV7-9|NA
CASSRPPIGELFF
>TRBJ2-7|TRBV7-3|few
CASSLALSGVGEQYF
>TRBJ1-2|TRBV28|NA
CASSLTWGQEVGYTF
>TRBJ2-3|TRBV15|NA
CATSSPRGAGTDTQYF
>TRBJ2-7|TRBV11-3|few
CASRSTGPESYEQYF
>TRBJ1-1|TRBV7-8|few
CASSLQGVNTEAFF
>TRBJ2-7|TRBV5-1|few
CASSLTGQGSYEQYF
>TRBJ1-1|TRBV25-1|NA
CASSEYSVGPTEAFF
>TRBJ2-7|TRBV7-9|few
CASSLAPSTGRYEQYF
>TRBJ2-7|TRBV19|few
CASSIGQYSYEQYF
>TRBJ1-5|TRBV7-9|NA
CASSLTGFSNQPQHF
>TRBJ2-5|TRBV7-3|NA
CASSTSGLGETQYF
>TRBJ2-5|TRBV7-2|NA
CASSLRWWRGGVTQYF
>TRBJ2-1|TRBV25-1|NA
CASSDSGQRSFF
>TRBJ2-4|TRBV7-2|NA
CASSLGGGVFQYF
>TRBJ1-3|TRBV29-1|few
CSVGQAGNTIYF